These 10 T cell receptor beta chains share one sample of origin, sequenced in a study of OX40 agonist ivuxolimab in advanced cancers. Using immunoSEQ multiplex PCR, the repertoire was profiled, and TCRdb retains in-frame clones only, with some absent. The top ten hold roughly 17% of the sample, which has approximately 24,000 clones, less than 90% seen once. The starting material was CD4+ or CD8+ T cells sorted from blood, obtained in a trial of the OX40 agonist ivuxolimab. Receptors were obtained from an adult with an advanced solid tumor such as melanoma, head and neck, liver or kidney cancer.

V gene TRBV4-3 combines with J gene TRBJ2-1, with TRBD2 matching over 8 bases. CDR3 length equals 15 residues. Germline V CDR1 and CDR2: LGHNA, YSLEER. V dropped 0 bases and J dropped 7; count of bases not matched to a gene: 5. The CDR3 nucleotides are TGCGCCAGCAGCCAAGAAAGCGGGAGTTTTAATGAGCAGTTCTTC. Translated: CASSQESGSFNEQFF.

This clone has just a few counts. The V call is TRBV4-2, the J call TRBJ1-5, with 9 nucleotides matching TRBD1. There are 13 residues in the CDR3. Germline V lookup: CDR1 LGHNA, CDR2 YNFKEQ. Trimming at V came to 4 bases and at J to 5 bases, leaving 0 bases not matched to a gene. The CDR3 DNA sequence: TGTGCCAGCAGCCGGGACAGGGATCAGCCCCAGCATTTT. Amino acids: CASSRDRDQPQHF.

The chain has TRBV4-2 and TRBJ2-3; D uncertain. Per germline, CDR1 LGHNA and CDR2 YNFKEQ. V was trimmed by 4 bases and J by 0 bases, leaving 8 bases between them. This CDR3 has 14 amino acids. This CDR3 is CASSPSGSTDTQYF. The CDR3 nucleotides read TGTGCCAGCAGCCCCTCCGGGAGCACAGATACGCAGTATTTT.

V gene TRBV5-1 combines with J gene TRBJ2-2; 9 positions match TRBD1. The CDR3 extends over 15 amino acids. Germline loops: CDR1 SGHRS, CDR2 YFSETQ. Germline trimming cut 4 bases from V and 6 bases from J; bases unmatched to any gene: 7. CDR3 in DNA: TGCGCCAGCAGCGCCGGGACAGGGATCCCCGGGGAGCTGTTTTTT. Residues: CASSAGTGIPGELFF. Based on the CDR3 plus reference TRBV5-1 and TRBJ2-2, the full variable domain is KAGVTQTPRYLIKTRGQQVTLSCSPISGHRSVSWYQQTPGQGLQFLFEYFSETQRNKGNFPGRFSGRQFSNSRSEMNVSTLELGDSALYLCASSAGTGIPGELFFGEGSRLTVL.

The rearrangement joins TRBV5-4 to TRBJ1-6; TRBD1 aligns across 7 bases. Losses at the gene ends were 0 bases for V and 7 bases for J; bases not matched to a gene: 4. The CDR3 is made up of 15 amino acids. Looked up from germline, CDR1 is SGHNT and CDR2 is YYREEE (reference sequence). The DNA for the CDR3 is TGTGCCAGCAGCTTGGCCGGGACAGAGAATTCACCCCTCCACTTT. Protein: CASSLAGTENSPLHF.

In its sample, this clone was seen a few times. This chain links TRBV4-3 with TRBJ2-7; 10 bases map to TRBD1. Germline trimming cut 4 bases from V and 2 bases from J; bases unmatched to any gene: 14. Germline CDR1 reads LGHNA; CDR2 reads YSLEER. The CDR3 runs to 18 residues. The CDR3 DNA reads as TGCGCCAGCAGCCCAGAAAGAGCGGACAGGGGGTCCCCCTACGAGCAGTACTTC. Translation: CASSPERADRGSPYEQYF.

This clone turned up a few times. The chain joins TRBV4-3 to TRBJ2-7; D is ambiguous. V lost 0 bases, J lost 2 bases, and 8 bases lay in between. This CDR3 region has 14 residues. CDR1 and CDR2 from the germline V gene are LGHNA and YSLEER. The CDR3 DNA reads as TGCGCCAGCAGCCAAGAAGGAAGCGCCTACGAGCAGTACTTC. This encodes CASSQEGSAYEQYF.

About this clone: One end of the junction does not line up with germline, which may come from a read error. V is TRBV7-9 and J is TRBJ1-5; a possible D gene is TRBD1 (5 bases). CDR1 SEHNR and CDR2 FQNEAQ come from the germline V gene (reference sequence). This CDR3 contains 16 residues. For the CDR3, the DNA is TGTGCCAACAGCTTAGCGCAGGGTGGACACGATCAGCCCCAGCATTTT. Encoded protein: CANSLAQGGHDQPQHF. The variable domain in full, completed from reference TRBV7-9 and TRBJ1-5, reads DTGVSQNPRHKITKRGQNVTFRCDPISEHNRLYWYRQTLGQGPEFLTYFQNEAQLEKSRLLSDRFSAERPKGSFSTLEIQRTEQGDSAMYLCANSLAQGGHDQPQHFGDGTRLSIL.

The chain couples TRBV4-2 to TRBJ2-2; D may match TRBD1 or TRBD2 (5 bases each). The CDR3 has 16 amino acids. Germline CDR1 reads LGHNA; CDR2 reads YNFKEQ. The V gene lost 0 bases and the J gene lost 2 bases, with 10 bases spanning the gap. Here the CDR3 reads CASSQEGTKNTGELFF. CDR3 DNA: TGTGCCAGCAGCCAAGAGGGGACCAAAAACACCGGGGAGCTGTTTTTT.

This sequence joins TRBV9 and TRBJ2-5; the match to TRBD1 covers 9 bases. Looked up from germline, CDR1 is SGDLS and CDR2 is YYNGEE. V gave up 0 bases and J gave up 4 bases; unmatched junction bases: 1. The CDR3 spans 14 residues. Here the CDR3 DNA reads TGTGCCAGCAGCGTAGCACAGGGGGCAGAGACCCAGTACTTC. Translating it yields CASSVAQGAETQYF. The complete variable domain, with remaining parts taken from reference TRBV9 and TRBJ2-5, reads DSGVTQTPKHLITATGQRVTLRCSPRSGDLSVYWYQQSLDQGLQFLIQYYNGEERAKGNILERFSAQQFPDLHSELNLSSLELGDSALYFCASSVAQGAETQYFGPGTRLLVL.